In its sample, the clone carrying this T cell receptor beta chain was seen a few times. Participant-given clinical history determined each cohort assignment. The sample is drawn from a study of blood T cell repertoires in COVID-19. In the study's own analysis: Reference gene primer amplification yielded estimated nucleated cell counts. Method: immunoSEQ multiplex PCR; TCRdb's copy keeps in-frame clones and lacks some. For V, J and clone size, that table is used; D and trimming come from the DNA. The data show 150,000 to 200,000 clones, roughly 82% seen once. The V and J ends lost 1 base and 9 bases respectively, with 18 bases between them. The V gene's germline CDR1 is MNHEY and CDR2 SVGAGI. The CDR3 totals 15 residues.

This receptor was identified in a woman younger than 45 who had recovered from COVID-19. The sequenced sample was PBMCs or T cells enriched from blood (not recorded which). The chain uses TRBV6-5 and TRBJ1-1, with a tentative D call TRBD1 (5 bases). The CDR3 loop reads CASSYWGRRRDQAFF. DNA for the CDR3: TGTGCCAGCAGTTACTGGGGCCGTAGGCGGGACCAAGCTTTCTTT.